The 14 T cell receptor beta chains below come from one sample, sequenced in a study of blood T cell repertoires in COVID-19. Libraries were prepared by immunoSEQ multiplex PCR; TCRdb keeps only in-frame clonotypes and omits some of them. The repertoire consists of approximately 400,000 clones, with more than 75% occurring once and the leading ten covering around 1.2%. Sequencing input: PBMCs or T cells enriched from blood (not recorded which). These receptors came from a woman between 18 and 29 years old who had recovered from COVID-19.

The chain uses TRBV11-2 and TRBJ1-3; D unresolved. The V end was cut by 2 bases, the J end by 0 bases, with 20 bases between. CDR3 length: 19 amino acids. Germline CDR1 is SGHAT and CDR2 is FQNNGV. The CDR3 reads CASSLMKSPHSNSGNTIYF. Written as DNA, the CDR3 is TGTGCCAGCAGCTTAATGAAGTCCCCCCACAGCAACTCTGGAAACACCATATATTTT.

The gene calls are TRBV21-1 and TRBJ2-5; the table's D call TRBD1 went unverified against the DNA. TRBV21-1 is annotated as a pseudogene. This CDR3 has 17 amino acids. The CDR3 is CASSKVLTGGKQETQYF. In nucleotides, the CDR3 is TGTGCCAGCAGCAAAGTACTCACAGGGGGGAAACAAGAGACCCAGTACTTC.

The rearrangement joins TRBV27 to TRBJ1-2, with 9 positions matching TRBD1. Looked up from germline, CDR1 is MNHEY and CDR2 is SMNVEV (reference sequence). CDR3 size: 13 residues. The V and J ends lost 4 bases and 6 bases, in that order; junction bases with no gene match: 3. The CDR3 DNA reads TGTGCCAGCAGTTGGGGGACAGGGAATGGCTACACCTTC. As protein: CASSWGTGNGYTF.

This clone was picked up one time. The chain carries TRBV7-9 and TRBJ2-7, with D uncertain. V lost 4 bases and J 1 base, leaving 11 bases between the germline ends. The CDR3 sequence is 14 residues long. Germline CDR1 SEHNR, CDR2 FQNEAQ (reference sequence). DNA of the CDR3: TGTGCCAGCAGCTCATCATCCCCATCCTACGAGCAGTACTTC. This gives the protein CASSSSSPSYEQYF.

The chain links TRBV30 to TRBJ1-3, with 7 bases identical to TRBD1. Germline CDR1 GTSNPN, CDR2 SVGIG (reference sequence). This CDR3 comprises 13 residues. After removal of 3 bases from V and 4 bases from J, the junction contained 3 bases not matched to a gene. As DNA, the CDR3 is TGTGCCTGGAGAGACAGGGCCGGAAACACCATATATTTT. Protein: CAWRDRAGNTIYF.

V and J are TRBV27 and TRBJ1-1; D not resolved. The ends were cut back, 6 bases at V and 5 bases at J, with 19 bases in the middle. The germline gives CDR1 MNHEY, CDR2 SMNVEV (reference sequence). This CDR3 region has 15 residues. The CDR3 spells CASREDGRGNTEAFF. The CDR3 region has the DNA TGTGCCAGCAGGGAAGACGGACGGGGAAATACTGAAGCTTTCTTT.

The chain has TRBV6-5 and TRBJ2-7, with 8 bases that match TRBD2. The CDR3 loop spans 14 amino acids. Germline V lookup: CDR1 MNHEY, CDR2 SVGAGI. Trimming at V came to 4 bases and at J to 2 bases, leaving 4 bases not matched to a gene. In nucleotides, the CDR3 is TGTGCCAGCAGTTCCGGGGGGGACACCTACGAGCAGTACTTC. Residues: CASSSGGDTYEQYF.

There are a few counts of this clone. The chain employs TRBV4-1 and TRBJ1-2; the D gene is possibly TRBD1 (5 bases). This CDR3 is built from 16 residues. V was shortened by 1 base and J by 3 bases, with 15 bases between the two germline ends. CDR1 and CDR2 (germline): MGHRA, YSYEKL. CDR3 DNA sequence: TGCGCCAGCAGCCAAGTCCTCCTCGCACAGGACTATGGCTACACCTTC. Protein sequence: CASSQVLLAQDYGYTF.

V is TRBV4-1 and J is TRBJ1-3; a weak D match, TRBD1 (6 bases). Germline CDR1 and CDR2: MGHRA and YSYEKL. V was clipped by 1 base and J by 0 bases, with 13 bases between them. The CDR3 has 17 residues. The CDR3 protein is CASSQGAGDRSGNTIYF. Written as DNA, the CDR3 is TGCGCCAGCAGCCAAGGGGCAGGGGACCGCTCTGGAAACACCATATATTTT.

The rearrangement uses TRBV24-1 and TRBJ2-3; TRBD1 might be the D (6 bases). Deletions cut 4 bases from V and 0 bases from J, with 16 bases between. The length of the CDR3 is 17 residues. Germline values: CDR1 KGHDR, CDR2 SFDVKD. The DNA of the CDR3 is TGTGCCACCAGTGAAAAACAGGGATCCCTTAGCACAGATACGCAGTATTTT. Protein: CATSEKQGSLSTDTQYF.

V usage is TRBV21-1 and J usage is TRBJ1-2; the table's D call of TRBD1 was not tested on the DNA. TRBV21-1 is given as a pseudogene. This CDR3 has 21 amino acids. CDR3 protein: CASSGPNAFSYNFRGWNGYTF. DNA of the CDR3: TGTGCCAGCAGCGGGCCTAACGCCTTTTCATATAATTTCAGGGGTTGGAATGGCTACACCTTC.

This clone has just a few counts. The gene calls are TRBV18 and TRBJ1-5; D possibly corresponds to TRBD1 (5 bases). The V gene's germline CDR1 is KGHSH and CDR2 LQKENI. The CDR3 spans 14 residues. V shed 4 bases and J shed 2 bases, with 9 bases lying between them. The CDR3 spells CASSQGLGNQPQHF. CDR3 sequence (DNA): TGTGCCAGCTCACAGGGACTTGGCAATCAGCCCCAGCATTTT.

V gene TRBV3-1 (or the pseudogene TRBV3-2) combines with J gene TRBJ1-4; the D is unclear. Germline V gives CDR1 LGHDT, CDR2 YNNKEL (reference sequence). The CDR3 extends over 15 amino acids. V lost 4 bases to trimming and J lost 0 bases, with 9 bases between them. The DNA for the CDR3 is TGTGCCAGCAGCCCTGACTTGTCAACTAATGAAAAACTGTTTTTT. Translation: CASSPDLSTNEKLFF.

This clone was recorded a few times. V is TRBV11-2 and J is TRBJ2-3; D gene uncertain. This CDR3 comprises 16 residues. The germline V and J ends were trimmed by 1 base and 4 bases, with 15 bases remaining between them. Per the germline V gene, CDR1 is SGHAT and CDR2 is FQNNGV. The CDR3 nucleotides read TGTGCCAGCAGCTTAGTTGGTTCGGGTACCGCAGATACGCAGTATTTT. It specifies CASSLVGSGTADTQYF.